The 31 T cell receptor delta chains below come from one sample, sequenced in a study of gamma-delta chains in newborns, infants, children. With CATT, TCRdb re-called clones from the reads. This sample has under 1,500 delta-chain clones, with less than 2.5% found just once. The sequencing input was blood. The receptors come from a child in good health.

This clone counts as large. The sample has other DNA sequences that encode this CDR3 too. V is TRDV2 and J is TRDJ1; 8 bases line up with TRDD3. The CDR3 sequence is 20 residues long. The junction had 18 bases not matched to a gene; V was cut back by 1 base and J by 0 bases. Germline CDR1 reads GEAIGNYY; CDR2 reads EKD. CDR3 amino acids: CACDTLSTGGHIGDTDKLIF. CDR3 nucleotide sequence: TGTGCCTGTGACACGCTGAGTACTGGGGGCCATATCGGGGACACCGATAAACTCATCTTT.

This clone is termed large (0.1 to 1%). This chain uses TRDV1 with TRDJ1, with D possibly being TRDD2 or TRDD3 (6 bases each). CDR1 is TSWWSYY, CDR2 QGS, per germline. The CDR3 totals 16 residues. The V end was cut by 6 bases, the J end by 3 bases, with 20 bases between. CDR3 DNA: TGTGCTCTTGGATCGTTCCTAGTGGGGGTGGCCGATAAACTCATCTTT. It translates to CALGSFLVGVADKLIF.

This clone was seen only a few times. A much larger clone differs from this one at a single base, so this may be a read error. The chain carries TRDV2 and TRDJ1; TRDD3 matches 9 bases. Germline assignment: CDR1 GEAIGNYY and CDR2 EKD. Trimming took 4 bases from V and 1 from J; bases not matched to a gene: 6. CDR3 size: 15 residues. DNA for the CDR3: TGTGCCTGTGATCCACTGGGGGACTGCACCGATAAACTCATCTTT. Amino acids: CACDPLGDCTDKLIF.

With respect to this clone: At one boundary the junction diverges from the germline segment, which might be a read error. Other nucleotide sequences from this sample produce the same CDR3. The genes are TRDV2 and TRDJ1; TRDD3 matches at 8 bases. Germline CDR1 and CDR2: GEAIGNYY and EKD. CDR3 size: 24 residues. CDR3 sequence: CACDAILAEGYAEPRTAYTDKLIF. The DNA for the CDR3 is TGCGCCTGTGACGCTATCCTTGCGGAGGGATACGCTGAACCCCGTACGGCGTACACCGATAAACTCATCTTT.

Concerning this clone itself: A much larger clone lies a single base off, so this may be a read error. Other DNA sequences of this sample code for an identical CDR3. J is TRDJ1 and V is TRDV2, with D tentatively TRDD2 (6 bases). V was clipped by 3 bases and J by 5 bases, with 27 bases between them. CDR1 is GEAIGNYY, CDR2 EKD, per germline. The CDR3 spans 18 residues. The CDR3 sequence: CACDVVRDPTSPEDKLIF. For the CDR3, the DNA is TGTGCCTGTGACGTCGTGAGGGATCCTACATCTCCAGAGGATAAACTCATCTTT.

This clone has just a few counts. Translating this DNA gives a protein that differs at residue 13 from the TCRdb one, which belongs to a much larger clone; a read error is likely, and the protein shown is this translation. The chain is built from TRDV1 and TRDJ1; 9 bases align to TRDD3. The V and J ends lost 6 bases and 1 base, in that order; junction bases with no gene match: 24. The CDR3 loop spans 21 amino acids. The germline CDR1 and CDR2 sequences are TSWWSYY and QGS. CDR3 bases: TGTGCTCTTGGAAGGTATCTGGACGCTGGGGGATTCGCCTTGCTCACCGATAAACTCATCTTT. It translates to CALGRYLDAGGFALLTDKLIF.

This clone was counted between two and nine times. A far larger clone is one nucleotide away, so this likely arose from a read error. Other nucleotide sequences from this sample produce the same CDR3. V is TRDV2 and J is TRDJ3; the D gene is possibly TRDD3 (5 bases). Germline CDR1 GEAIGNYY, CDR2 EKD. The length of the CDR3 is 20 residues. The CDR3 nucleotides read TGTGCCCGTGACACGTCCGGTGTTGGGGACCCCTCCTGGGACACCCGACAGATGTTTTTC. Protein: CARDTSGVGDPSWDTRQMFF.

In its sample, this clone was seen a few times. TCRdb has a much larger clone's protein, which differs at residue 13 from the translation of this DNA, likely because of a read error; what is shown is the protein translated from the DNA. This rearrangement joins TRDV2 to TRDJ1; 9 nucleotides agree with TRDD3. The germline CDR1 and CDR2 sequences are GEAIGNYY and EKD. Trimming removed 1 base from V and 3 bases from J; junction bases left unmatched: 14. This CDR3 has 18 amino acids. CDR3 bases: TGTGCCTGTGACACGGCCATACTGGGGGACCGGTACGCCGATAAACTCATCTTT. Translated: CACDTAILGDRYADKLIF.

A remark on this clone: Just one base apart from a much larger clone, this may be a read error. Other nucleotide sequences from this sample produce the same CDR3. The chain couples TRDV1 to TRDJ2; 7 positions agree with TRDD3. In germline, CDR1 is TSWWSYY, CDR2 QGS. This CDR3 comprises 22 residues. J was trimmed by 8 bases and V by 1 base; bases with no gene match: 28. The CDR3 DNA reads TGTGCTCTTGGGGAACACGACCGCTACCTCTGGGCACTGGGGAGTAATACGGCACAACTCTTCTTT. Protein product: CALGEHDRYLWALGSNTAQLFF.

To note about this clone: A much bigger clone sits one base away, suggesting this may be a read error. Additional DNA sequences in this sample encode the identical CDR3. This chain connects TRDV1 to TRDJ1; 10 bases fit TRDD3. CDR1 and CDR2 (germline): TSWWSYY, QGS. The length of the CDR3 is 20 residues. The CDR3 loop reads CALGAPLNFLRVGDTPKLIF. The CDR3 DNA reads TGCGCTCTTGGGGCCCCCCTTAACTTCCTACGGGTGGGGGATACCCCTAAACTCATCTTT.

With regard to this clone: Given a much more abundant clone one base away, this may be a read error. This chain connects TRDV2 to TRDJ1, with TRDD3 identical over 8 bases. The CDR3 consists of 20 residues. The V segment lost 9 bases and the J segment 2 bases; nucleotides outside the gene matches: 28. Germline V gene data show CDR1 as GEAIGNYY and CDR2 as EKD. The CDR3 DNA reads TGTGCCCGCGATCCGCTCCGGGCTACGTTACTGGGGGCCCTAACCGATAAACTCATCTTT. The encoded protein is CARDPLRATLLGALTDKLIF.

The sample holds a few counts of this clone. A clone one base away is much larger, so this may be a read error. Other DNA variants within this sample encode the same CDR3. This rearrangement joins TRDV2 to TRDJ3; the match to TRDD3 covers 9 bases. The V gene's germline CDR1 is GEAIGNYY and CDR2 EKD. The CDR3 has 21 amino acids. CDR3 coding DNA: TGTGCCTGTGACGTCGTACTGGGGGACCATCCCAGCTCCTGGGATACCCGACAGATGTTTTTC. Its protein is CACDVVLGDHPSSWDTRQMFF.

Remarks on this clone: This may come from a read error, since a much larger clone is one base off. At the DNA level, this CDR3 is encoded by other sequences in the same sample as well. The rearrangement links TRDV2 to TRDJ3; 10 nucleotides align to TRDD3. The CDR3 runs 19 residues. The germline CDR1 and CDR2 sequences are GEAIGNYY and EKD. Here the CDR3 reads CACDTVLGDRSWDTRQMFF. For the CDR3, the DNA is TGCGCCTGTGACACCGTACTGGGGGATCGCTCCTGGGACACCCGACAGATGTTTTTC.

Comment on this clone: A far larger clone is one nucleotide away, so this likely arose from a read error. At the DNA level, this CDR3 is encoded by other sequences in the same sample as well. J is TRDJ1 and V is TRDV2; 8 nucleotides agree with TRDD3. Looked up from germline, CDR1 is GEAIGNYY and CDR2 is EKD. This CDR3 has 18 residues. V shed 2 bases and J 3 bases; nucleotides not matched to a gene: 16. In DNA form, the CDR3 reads TGTGCCTGTGACAGGCTGGGTACTGGGGGGTCTTCCCCCGATAAACTCATCTTT. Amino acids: CACDRLGTGGSSPDKLIF.

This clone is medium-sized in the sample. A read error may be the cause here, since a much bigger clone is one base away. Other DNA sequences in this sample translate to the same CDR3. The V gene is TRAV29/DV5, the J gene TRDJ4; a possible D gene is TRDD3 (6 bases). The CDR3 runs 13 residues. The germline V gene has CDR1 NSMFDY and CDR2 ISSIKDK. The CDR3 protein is CAASWGWTRPLIF. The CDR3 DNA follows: TGTGCAGCATCTTGGGGATGGACCAGGCCCCTGATCTTT.

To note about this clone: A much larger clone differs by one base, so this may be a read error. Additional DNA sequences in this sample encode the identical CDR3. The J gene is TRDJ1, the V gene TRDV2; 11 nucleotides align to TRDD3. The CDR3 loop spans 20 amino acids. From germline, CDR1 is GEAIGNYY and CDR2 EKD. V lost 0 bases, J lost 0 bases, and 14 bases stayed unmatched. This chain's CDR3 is CACDTSVLGDRGPYTDKLIF. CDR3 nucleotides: TGTGCCTGTGACACCTCGGTACTGGGGGATAGGGGGCCGTACACCGATAAACTCATCTTT.

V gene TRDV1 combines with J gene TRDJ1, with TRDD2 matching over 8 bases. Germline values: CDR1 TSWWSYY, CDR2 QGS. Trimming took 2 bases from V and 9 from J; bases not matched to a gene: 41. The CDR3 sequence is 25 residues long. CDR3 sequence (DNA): TGTGCTCTTGGGGAATGGGGGCCTAACCCTCTTCCTACCCCGTGGGGCCACCCCGGATCACGACAACTCATCTTT. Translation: CALGEWGPNPLPTPWGHPGSRQLIF.

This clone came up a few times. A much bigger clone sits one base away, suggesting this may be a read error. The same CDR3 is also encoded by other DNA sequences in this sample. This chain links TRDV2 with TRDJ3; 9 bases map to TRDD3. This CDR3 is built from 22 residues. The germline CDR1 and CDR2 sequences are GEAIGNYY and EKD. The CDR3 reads CACDTLKRLGDTFSWDTRQMFF. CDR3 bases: TGTGCCTGTGACACCCTAAAGAGACTGGGGGACACGTTCTCCTGGGACACCCGGCAGATGTTTTTC.

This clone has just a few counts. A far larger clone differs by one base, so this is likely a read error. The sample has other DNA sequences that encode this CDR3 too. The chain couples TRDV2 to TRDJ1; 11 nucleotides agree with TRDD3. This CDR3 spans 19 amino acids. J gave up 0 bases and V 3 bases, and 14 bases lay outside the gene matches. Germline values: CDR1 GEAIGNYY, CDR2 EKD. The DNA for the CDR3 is TGTGCCTGTGACCCTGCCTTACTGGGGGATATGAATTACACCGATAAACTCATCTTT. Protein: CACDPALLGDMNYTDKLIF.

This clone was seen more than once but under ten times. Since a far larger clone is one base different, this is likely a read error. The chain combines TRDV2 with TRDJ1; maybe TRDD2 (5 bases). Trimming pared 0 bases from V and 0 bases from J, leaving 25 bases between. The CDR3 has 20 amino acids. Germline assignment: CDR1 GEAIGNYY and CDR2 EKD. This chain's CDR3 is CACDTSTFNPSGKHTDKLIF. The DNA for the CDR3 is TGTGCCTGTGACACCTCTACCTTCAACCCTTCAGGGAAGCACACCGATAAACTCATCTTT.

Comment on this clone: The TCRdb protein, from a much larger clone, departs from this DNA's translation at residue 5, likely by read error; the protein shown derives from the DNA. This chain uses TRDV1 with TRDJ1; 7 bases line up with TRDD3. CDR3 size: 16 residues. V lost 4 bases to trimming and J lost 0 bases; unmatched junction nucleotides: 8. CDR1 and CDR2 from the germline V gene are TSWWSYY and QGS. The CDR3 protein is CALGGRSTGDTDKLIF. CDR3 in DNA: TGTGCTCTTGGGGGGAGGTCTACTGGGGACACCGATAAACTCATCTTT.

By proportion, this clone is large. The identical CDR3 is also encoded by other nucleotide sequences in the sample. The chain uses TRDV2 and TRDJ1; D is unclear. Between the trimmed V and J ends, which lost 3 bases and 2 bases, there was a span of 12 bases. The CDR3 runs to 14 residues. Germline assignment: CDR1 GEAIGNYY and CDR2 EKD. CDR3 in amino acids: CACDPLSDTDKLIF. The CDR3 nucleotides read TGTGCCTGTGACCCCCTGTCCGATACCGATAAACTCATCTTT.

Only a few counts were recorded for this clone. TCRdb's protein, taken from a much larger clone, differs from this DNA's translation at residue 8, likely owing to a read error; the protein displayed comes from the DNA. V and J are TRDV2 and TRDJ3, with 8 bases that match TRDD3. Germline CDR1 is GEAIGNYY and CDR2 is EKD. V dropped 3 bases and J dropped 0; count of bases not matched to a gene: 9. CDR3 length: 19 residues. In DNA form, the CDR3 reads TGTGCCTGTGACCTACTGGGGGGCAAAGGCTCCTGGGACACCCGACAGATGTTTTTC. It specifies CACDLLGGKGSWDTRQMFF.

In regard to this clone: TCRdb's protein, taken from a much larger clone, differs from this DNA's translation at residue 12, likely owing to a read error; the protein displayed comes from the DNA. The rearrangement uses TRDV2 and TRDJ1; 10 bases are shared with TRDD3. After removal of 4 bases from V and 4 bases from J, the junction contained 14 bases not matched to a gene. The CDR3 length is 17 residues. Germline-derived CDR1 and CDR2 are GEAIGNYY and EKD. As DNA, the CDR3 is TGTGCCTGTGATTCTGTAAGGGGGGATACGCGAGGCGATAAACTCATCTTT. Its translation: CACDSVRGDTRGDKLIF.

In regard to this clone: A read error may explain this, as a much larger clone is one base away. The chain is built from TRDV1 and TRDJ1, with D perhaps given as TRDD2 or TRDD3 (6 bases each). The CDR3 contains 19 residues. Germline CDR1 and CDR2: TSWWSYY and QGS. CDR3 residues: CALGELPFLSLYWADKPIF. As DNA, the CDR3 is TGTGCTCTTGGGGAATTACCGTTCCTATCCCTCTACTGGGCCGATAAACCCATCTTT.

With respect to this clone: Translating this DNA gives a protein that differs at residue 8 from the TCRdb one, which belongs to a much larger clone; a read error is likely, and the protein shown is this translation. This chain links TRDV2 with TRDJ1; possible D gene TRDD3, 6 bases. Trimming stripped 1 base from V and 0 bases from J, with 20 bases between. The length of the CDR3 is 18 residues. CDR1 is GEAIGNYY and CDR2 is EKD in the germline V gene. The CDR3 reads CACDTAIPGDRYTDKLIF. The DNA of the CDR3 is TGTGCCTGTGACACGGCCATACCGGGGGACCGGTACACCGATAAACTCATCTTT.

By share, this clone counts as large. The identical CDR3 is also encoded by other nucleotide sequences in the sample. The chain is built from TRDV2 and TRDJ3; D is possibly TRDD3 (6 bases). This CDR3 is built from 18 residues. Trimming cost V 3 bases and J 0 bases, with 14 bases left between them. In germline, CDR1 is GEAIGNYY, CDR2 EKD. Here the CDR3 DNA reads TGTGCCTGTGACCCCATGGGGGGCGACTCCTGGGACACCCGACAGATGTTTTTC. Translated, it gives CACDPMGGDSWDTRQMFF.

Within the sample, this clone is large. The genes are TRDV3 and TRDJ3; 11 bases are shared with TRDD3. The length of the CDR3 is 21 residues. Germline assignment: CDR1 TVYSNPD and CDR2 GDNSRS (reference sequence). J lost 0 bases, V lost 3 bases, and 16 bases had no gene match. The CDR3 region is CAFRRPPWGIRSSWDTRQMFF. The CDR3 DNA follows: TGTGCCTTCCGCCGCCCCCCGTGGGGGATACGGAGCTCCTGGGACACCCGACAGATGTTTTTC. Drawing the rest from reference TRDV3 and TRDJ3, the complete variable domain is CDKVTQSSPDQTVASGSEVVLLCTYDTVYSNPDLFWYRIRPDYSFQFVFYGDNSRSEGADFTQGRFSVKHILTQKAFHLVISPVRTEDSATYYCAFRRPPWGIRSSWDTRQMFFGTGIKLFVEP.

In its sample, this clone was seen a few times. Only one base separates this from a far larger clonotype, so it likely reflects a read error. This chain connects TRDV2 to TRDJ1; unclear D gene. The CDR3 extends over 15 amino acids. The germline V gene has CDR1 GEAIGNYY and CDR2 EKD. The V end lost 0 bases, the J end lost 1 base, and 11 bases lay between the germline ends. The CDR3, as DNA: TGTGCCTGTGACACCCACCCCGGAGGCACCGATAAACTCATCTTT. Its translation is CACDTHPGGTDKLIF.

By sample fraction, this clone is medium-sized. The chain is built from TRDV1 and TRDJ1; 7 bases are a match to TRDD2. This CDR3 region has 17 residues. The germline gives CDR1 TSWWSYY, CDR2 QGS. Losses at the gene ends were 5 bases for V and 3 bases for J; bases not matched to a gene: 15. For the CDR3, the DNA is TGTGCTCTTGGGAACCAAATTCCTACCGTACTGCCCGATAAACTCATCTTT. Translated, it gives CALGNQIPTVLPDKLIF.

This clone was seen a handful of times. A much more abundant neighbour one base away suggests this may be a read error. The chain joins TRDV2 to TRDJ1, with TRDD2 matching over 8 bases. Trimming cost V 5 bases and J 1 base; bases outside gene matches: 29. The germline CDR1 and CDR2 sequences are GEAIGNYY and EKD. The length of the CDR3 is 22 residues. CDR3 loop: CACGPLRLPKNPNRVSTDKLIF. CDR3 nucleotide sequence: TGTGCCTGTGGCCCCCTTCGCCTTCCTAAAAACCCGAATAGAGTATCCACCGATAAACTCATCTTT.